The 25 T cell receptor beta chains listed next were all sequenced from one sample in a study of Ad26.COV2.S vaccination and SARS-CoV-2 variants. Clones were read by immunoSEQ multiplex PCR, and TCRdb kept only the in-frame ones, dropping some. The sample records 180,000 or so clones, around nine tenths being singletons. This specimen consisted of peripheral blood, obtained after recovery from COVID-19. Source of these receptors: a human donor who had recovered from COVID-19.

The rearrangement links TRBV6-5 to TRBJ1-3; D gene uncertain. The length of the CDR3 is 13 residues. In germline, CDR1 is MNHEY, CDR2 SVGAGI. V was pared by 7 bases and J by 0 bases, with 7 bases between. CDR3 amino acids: CASMRVSGNTIYF. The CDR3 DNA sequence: TGTGCCAGCATGCGGGTCTCTGGAAACACCATATATTTT.

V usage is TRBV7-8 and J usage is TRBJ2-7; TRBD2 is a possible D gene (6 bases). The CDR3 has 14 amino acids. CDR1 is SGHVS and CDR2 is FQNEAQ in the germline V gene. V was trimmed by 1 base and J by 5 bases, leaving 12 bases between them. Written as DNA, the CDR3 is TGTGCCAGCAGCTTAGAGAGGACTAACCACGAGCAGTACTTC. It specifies CASSLERTNHEQYF.

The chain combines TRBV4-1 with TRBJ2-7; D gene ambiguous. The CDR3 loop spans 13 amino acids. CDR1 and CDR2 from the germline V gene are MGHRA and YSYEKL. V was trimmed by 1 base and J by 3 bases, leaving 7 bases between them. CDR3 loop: CASSQGVDYEQYF. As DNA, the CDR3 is TGCGCCAGCAGCCAAGGGGTTGACTACGAGCAGTACTTC.

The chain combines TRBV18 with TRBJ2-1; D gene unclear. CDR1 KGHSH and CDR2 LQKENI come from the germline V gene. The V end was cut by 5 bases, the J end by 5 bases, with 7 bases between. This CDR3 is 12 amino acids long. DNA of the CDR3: TGTGCCAGCTCAGAGGTTCACAATGAGCAGTTCTTC. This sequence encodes CASSEVHNEQFF.

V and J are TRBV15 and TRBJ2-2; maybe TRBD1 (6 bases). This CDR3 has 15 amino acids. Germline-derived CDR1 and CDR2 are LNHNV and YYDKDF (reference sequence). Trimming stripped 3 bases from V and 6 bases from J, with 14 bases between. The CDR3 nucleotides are TGTGCCACCAGCAGGAACAGGGATTACGCCGGGGAGCTGTTTTTT. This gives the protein CATSRNRDYAGELFF.

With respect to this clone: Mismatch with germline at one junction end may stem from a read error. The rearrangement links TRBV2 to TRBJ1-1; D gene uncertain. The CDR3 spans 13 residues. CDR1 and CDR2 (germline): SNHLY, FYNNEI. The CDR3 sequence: CASGNALKTEAFF. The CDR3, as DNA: TGTGCCAGCGGAAACGCCCTGAAAACTGAAGCTTTCTTT.

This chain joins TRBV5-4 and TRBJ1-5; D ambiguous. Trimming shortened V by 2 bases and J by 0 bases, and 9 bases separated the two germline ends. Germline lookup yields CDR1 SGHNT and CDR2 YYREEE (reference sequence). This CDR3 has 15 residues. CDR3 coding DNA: TGTGCCAGCAGCTTCGGAGGGCTTAGCAATCAGCCCCAGCATTTT. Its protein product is CASSFGGLSNQPQHF.

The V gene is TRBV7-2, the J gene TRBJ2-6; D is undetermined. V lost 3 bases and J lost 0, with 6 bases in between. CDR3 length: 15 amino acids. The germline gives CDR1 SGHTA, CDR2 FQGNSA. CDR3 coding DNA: TGTGCCAGCAGCTTTCAGAGCTCTGGGGCCAACGTCCTGACTTTC. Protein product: CASSFQSSGANVLTF.

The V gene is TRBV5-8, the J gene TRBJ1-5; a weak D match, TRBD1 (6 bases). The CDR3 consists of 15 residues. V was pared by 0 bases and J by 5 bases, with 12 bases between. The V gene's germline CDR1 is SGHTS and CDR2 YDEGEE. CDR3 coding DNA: TGTGCCAGCAGCTTGGGGGGGGCAGCTTATCAGCCCCAGCATTTT. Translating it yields CASSLGGAAYQPQHF.

The CDR3 sequence: CATSRGGQLNEKLFF. DNA for the CDR3: TGTGCCACCAGCCGCGGGGGACAGCTAAATGAAAAACTGTTTTTT. The V call is TRBV15, the J call TRBJ1-4; TRBD1 aligns across 7 bases. From germline, CDR1 is LNHNV and CDR2 YYDKDF (reference sequence). The CDR3 runs to 15 residues. V was pared by 5 bases and J by 5 bases, with 8 bases of the junction left unmatched.

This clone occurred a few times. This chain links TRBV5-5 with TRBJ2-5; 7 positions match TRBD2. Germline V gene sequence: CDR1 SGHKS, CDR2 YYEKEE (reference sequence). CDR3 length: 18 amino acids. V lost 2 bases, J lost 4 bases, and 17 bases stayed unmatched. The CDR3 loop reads CASSFRSTGTTPRETQYF. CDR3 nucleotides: TGTGCCAGCAGCTTCCGATCGACCGGGACTACCCCAAGAGAGACCCAGTACTTC.

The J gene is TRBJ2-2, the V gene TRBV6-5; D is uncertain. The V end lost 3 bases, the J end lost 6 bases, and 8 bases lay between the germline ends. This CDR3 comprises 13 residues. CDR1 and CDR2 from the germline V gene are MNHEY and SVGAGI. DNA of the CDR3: TGTGCCAGCAGTTATTACGGCCCCGGGGAGCTGTTTTTT. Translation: CASSYYGPGELFF.

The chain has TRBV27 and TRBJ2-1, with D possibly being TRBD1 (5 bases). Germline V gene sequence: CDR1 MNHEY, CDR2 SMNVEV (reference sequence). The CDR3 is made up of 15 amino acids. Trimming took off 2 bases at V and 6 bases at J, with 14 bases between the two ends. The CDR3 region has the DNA TGTGCCAGCAGTTTACTACCAAGGGGAATCAATGAGCAGTTCTTC. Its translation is CASSLLPRGINEQFF.

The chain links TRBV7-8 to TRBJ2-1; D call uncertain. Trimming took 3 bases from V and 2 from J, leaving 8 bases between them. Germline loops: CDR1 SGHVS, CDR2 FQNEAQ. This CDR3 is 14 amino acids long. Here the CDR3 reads CASSLDGAYNEQFF. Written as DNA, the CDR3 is TGTGCCAGCAGCTTGGACGGTGCCTACAATGAGCAGTTCTTC.

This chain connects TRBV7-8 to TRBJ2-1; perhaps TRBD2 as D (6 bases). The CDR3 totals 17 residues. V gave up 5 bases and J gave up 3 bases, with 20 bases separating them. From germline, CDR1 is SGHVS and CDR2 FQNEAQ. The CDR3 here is CASSPLWRARDYNEQFF. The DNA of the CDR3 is TGTGCCAGCAGCCCTCTCTGGAGGGCGAGGGACTACAATGAGCAGTTCTTC.

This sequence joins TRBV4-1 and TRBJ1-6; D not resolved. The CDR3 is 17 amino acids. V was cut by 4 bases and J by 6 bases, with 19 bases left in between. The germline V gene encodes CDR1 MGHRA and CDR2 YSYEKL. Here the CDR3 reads CASSPSANGNSNSPLHF. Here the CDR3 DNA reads TGCGCCAGCAGCCCTTCAGCCAACGGTAATAGTAATTCACCCCTCCACTTT.

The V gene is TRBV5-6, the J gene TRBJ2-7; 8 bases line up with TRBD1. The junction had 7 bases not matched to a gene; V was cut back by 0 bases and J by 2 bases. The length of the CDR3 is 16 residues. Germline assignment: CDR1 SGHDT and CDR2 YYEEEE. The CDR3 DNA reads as TGTGCCAGCAGCTTGGCCCCGACAGGGGAACCCTACGAGCAGTACTTC. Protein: CASSLAPTGEPYEQYF. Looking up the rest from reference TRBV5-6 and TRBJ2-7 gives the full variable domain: DAGVTQSPTHLIKTRGQQVTLRCSPKSGHDTVSWYQQALGQGPQFIFQYYEEEERQRGNFPDRFSGHQFPNYSSELNVNALLLGDSALYLCASSLAPTGEPYEQYFGPGTRLTVT.

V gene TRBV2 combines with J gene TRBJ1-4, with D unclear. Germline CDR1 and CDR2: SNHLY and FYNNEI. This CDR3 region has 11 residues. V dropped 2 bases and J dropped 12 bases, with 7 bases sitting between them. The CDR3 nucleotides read TGTGCCAGCAGTGAATGGAGCGAACTGTTTTTT. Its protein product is CASSEWSELFF. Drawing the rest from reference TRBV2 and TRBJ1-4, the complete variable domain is EPEVTQTPSHQVTQMGQEVILRCVPISNHLYFYWYRQILGQKVEFLVSFYNNEISEKSEIFDDQFSVERPDGSNFTLKIRSTKLEDSAMYFCASSEWSELFFGSGTQLSVL.

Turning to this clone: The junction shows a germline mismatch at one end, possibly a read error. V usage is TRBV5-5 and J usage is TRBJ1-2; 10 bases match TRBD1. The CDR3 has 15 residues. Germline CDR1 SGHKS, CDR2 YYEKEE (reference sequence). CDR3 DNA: TGTGCCAGCAGTTCCCGACAGGGGGCTAACTCTGGCTACACCTTC. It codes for CASSSRQGANSGYTF.

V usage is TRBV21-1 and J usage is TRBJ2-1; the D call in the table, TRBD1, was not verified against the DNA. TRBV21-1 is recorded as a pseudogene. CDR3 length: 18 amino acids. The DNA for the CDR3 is TGTGCCAGCAGCAAGAAAGGGGATACTCCTGGCTCCTACAATGAGCAGTTCTTC. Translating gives CASSKKGDTPGSYNEQFF.

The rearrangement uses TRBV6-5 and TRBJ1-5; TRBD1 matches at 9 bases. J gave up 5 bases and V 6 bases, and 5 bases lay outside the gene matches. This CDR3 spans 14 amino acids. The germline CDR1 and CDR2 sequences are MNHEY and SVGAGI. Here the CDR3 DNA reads TGTGCCAGCAGCTTCTGGGACAGGGATCAGCCCCAGCATTTT. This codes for CASSFWDRDQPQHF.

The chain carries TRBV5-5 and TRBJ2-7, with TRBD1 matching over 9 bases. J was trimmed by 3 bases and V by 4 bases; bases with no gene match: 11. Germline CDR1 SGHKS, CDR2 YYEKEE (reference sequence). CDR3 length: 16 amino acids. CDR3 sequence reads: CASSITSGTGLYEQYF. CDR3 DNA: TGTGCCAGCAGCATTACGTCCGGGACAGGGCTCTACGAGCAGTACTTC.

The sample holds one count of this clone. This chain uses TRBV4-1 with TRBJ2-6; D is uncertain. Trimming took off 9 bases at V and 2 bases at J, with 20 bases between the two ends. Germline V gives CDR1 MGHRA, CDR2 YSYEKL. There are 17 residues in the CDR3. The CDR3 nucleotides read TGCGCCAGTAACCTGGCCCTCCGAACGGCTGGGGCCAACGTCCTGACTTTC. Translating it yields CASNLALRTAGANVLTF.

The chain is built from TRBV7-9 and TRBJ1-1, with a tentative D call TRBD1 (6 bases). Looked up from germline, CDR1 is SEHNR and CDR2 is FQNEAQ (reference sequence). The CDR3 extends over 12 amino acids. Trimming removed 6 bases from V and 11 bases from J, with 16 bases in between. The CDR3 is CASSPGARRAFF. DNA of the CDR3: TGTGCCAGCAGTCCAGGGGCTCGGAGGGCTTTCTTT.

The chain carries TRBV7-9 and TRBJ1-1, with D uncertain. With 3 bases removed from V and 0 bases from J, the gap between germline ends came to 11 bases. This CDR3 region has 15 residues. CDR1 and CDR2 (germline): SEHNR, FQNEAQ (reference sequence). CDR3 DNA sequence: TGTGCCAGCAGCTTGGGAGGGTCCTTGAACACTGAAGCTTTCTTT. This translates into CASSLGGSLNTEAFF.